Listed below are T cell receptor beta chains from one sample, sequenced in a study of blood T cell repertoires in COVID-19. The data were produced by immunoSEQ multiplex PCR, yet TCRdb's version contains in-frame clones alone and is incomplete. The repertoire holds approximately 220,000 clones, under 90% seen once, with about 4.8% in the top ten. What was sequenced was PBMCs or T cells enriched from blood (not recorded which). Receptor source: a woman aged 50 to 60 who had been exposed to COVID-19. Each CDR3 is given with its conserved first and last residue. A D gene is named only where the DNA matches it firmly. Rows give clone size only sometimes, using once, few, many, or a class for an expanded clone.

CDR3 DNA	CDR3 protein	clone size	D gene	J gene	V gene
TGCGCCAGCAGCAGATTGGGACAGGAAAACACTGAAGCTTTCTTT	CASSRLGQENTEAFF	NA	TRBD1	TRBJ1-1	TRBV5-1
TGTGCCAGCAGCCTCTCCCGGGGAATGCTAGCGGGGGGGACAGATACGCAGTATTTT	CASSLSRGMLAGGTDTQYF	few	TRBD2	TRBJ2-3	TRBV7-2
TGTGCCATCAGTGAGGGGCGGGGGGCTCTGTACAATGAGCAGTTCTTC	CAISEGRGALYNEQFF	NA	TRBD2	TRBJ2-1	TRBV10-3
TGTGCCAGCACCCGGACAGTCAGGTCACCCCTCCACTTT	CASTRTVRSPLHF	NA	NA	TRBJ1-6	TRBV12-3/TRBV12-4
TGTGCCAGCTCACCCAACTCAGCGGGGGGTGTAGAGCAGTACTTC	CASSPNSAGGVEQYF	NA	TRBD2	TRBJ2-7	TRBV18
TGTGCCAGCAGTTTGGGCTTTCAAGAGACCCAGTACTTC	CASSLGFQETQYF	once	NA	TRBJ2-5	TRBV12-3/TRBV12-4
TGTGCCAGCAGCCCCCCCTCCAATGAGCAGTTCTTC	CASSPPSNEQFF	once	NA	TRBJ2-1	TRBV7-2
TGTGCCAGTAGTCCCGGGACAGTTATGAACACTGAAGCTTTCTTT	CASSPGTVMNTEAFF	NA	TRBD1	TRBJ1-1	TRBV19
TGTGCCACCAGCAGGAATCCCGGCCTAGCGGGGGACACAGATACGCAGTATTTT	CATSRNPGLAGDTDTQYF	NA	TRBD2	TRBJ2-3	TRBV15
TGCGCCAGCAGTCAACCGGAGGGTTGCGAGCAGTACTTC	CASSQPEGCEQYF	NA	NA	TRBJ2-7	TRBV23-1
TGTGCCAGCAGCTTTGGTCGGGGGGGCCCGAATGAGCAGTTCTTC	CASSFGRGGPNEQFF	NA	TRBD2	TRBJ2-1	TRBV7-2
TGTGCCAGTAGTATAGCCCAGGGGGCCAATCAGCCCCAGCATTTT	CASSIAQGANQPQHF	many	TRBD1	TRBJ1-5	TRBV19
TGTGCTAGTGGTTCCGCCCTGAGGGTAAACTATGGCTACACCTTC	CASGSALRVNYGYTF	NA	NA	TRBJ1-2	TRBV12-5
TGTGCCAGCAGCCTTACCGGGAGGTGGAACCCTGAAGCTTTCTTT	CASSLTGRWNPEAFF	NA	NA	TRBJ1-1	TRBV28
TGTGCCAGTAGTACCATTACTAATCAGCCCCAGCATTTT	CASSTITNQPQHF	NA	NA	TRBJ1-5	TRBV19
TGTGCCAGCAGTTACGCGGCTGGAAAGACTGAAGCTTTCTTT	CASSYAAGKTEAFF	NA	NA	TRBJ1-1	TRBV6-5
TGTGCCAGCAGCCGCCAGGATGTCGAGATCCCCCTCAATGAGCAGTTCTTC	CASSRQDVEIPLNEQFF	NA	NA	TRBJ2-1	TRBV3-1/TRBV3-2
TGTGCCAGCAGCGTAGCGATGGGGGGAGAATCCTACAATGAGCAGTTCTTC	CASSVAMGGESYNEQFF	NA	NA	TRBJ2-1	TRBV9
TGTGCCAGCAGTCCGCGAGGAGGGGGCCGTACTGAAGCTTTCTTT	CASSPRGGGRTEAFF	NA	TRBD1	TRBJ1-1	TRBV27
TGTGCCAGCGGTGTAGGGACTGGGGCGTACAATGAGCAGTTCTTC	CASGVGTGAYNEQFF	NA	NA	TRBJ2-1	TRBV25-1
TGTGCCAGCAGCGTACTGCTAGCGGGGGGGCAAGAGACCCAGTACTTC	CASSVLLAGGQETQYF	NA	TRBD2	TRBJ2-5	TRBV5-5
TGTGCCAGTATGGGGGGTAGCACAGATACGCAGTATTTT	CASMGGSTDTQYF	NA	NA	TRBJ2-3	TRBV27
TGTGCCACCTCTGACTACGGCACCGGGGAGCTGTTTTTT	CATSDYGTGELFF	few	NA	TRBJ2-2	TRBV10-3
TGTGCCAGCAGTGACAGCAGGGTCCACGAGCAGTACTTC	CASSDSRVHEQYF	once	NA	TRBJ2-7	TRBV6-1
TGTGCCAGCAGTTTTACCAGACGGAGCTCTGGAAACACCATATATTTT	CASSFTRRSSGNTIYF	NA	NA	TRBJ1-3	TRBV6-5
TGTGCCAGCTCACCACAGGGGGCGCAGGGTGTTAGTGGCTACACCTTC	CASSPQGAQGVSGYTF	NA	TRBD1	TRBJ1-2	TRBV18
TGTGCCAGCAGTTTAGTGTTGGCAGTACCGTATAATTCACCCCTCCACTTT	CASSLVLAVPYNSPLHF	NA	NA	TRBJ1-6	TRBV28
TGTGCCAGCAGTGAGCGACACCGGTCGGCGGGGGCTTTCTTT	CASSERHRSAGAFF	few	NA	TRBJ1-1	TRBV25-1
TGTGCCAGTAGTATAGATTCTAGTTCTGGAAACACCATATATTTT	CASSIDSSSGNTIYF	NA	NA	TRBJ1-3	TRBV19
TGTGCCAGCAGCGTAGTTGAGGGAAACACCATATATTTT	CASSVVEGNTIYF	NA	NA	TRBJ1-3	TRBV9
TGCGCCAGCAGCGTAACAGGGAGGGAGGATACGCAGTATTTT	CASSVTGREDTQYF	NA	NA	TRBJ2-3	TRBV5-1
TGTGCCAGTAGTATAGACACACAGGGGGCGAGCAATAATTCACCCCTCCACTTT	CASSIDTQGASNNSPLHF	NA	TRBD1	TRBJ1-6	TRBV19
TGTGCTAGTGTCCAGGGGGCGGCTGGGCCGAACACTGAAGCTTTCTTT	CASVQGAAGPNTEAFF	NA	TRBD1	TRBJ1-1	TRBV12-5
TGCGCCAGCAGCTCTCAGCCAGGAACCTACGAGCAGTACTTC	CASSSQPGTYEQYF	NA	NA	TRBJ2-7	TRBV5-1
TGTGCCAGCAGCCACCGGGGGGCCGAAGCTTTCTTT	CASSHRGAEAFF	NA	NA	TRBJ1-1	TRBV6-5
TGCGCCAGCAGTGAGTCAGGAGGGGATGGCTACACCTTC	CASSESGGDGYTF	NA	NA	TRBJ1-2	TRBV10-1
TGTGCCACTCAGCAGGCAAATCAGCCCCAGCATTTT	CATQQANQPQHF	NA	NA	TRBJ1-5	TRBV24-1
TGTGCCAGCACCAAAAGAGGGGAGGCAGCTAACTATGGCTACACCTTC	CASTKRGEAANYGYTF	NA	NA	TRBJ1-2	TRBV21-1
TGTGCCAGCAGCGCCCGGGGAGGAGCGATCGCAGATACGCAGTATTTT	CASSARGGAIADTQYF	few	NA	TRBJ2-3	TRBV9
TGTGCCAGCAGCCCGGCGGGTTTTATCTACAATGAGCAGTTCTTC	CASSPAGFIYNEQFF	few	NA	TRBJ2-1	TRBV5-4
TGTGCCAGCAGCTTATCACCAGGGTCCACCGGGGAGCTGTTTTTT	CASSLSPGSTGELFF	NA	NA	TRBJ2-2	TRBV7-6
TGTGCCAGCAGTGATAGTTCCACTACGAGAAAGCAGTTCTTC	CASSDSSTTRKQFF	NA	NA	TRBJ2-1	TRBV2
TGTGCCAGCAGTGACCCGGGGACAGCCCTCTCCTACGAGCAGTACTTC	CASSDPGTALSYEQYF	NA	TRBD1	TRBJ2-7	TRBV6-1
TGTGCCAGTAGTATGTGGCCCGCGGCTCATATGGAGACCCAGTACTTC	CASSMWPAAHMETQYF	NA	NA	TRBJ2-5	TRBV19
TGCGCCAGCAGCTTCGACGTCAGGGACACTGAAGCTTTCTTT	CASSFDVRDTEAFF	NA	NA	TRBJ1-1	TRBV5-1
TGTGCCAGCAGCCCACGACAGGGGACGGCTTTCTTT	CASSPRQGTAFF	NA	TRBD1	TRBJ1-1	TRBV12-3/TRBV12-4